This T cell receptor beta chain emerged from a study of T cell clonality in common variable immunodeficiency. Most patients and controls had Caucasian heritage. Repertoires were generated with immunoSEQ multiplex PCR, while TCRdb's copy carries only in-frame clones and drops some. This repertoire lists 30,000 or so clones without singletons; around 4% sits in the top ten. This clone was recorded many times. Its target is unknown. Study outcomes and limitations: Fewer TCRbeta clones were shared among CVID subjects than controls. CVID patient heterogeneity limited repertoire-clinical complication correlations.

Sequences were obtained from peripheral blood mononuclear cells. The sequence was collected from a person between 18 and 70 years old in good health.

The DNA read from the CDR3 is TGTGCCTCACATGAGGGGTCGGGGGGCCATCAAGATACG. Translation: CASHEGSGGHQDT. In full, the CDR3 is CASHEGSGGHQDTQYF. The gene calls are TRBV30 and TRBJ2-3, with D possibly matching TRBD2 (7 bases). From the germline J gene comes the end of the CDR3, since the read stops 3 residues before it. The germline gives CDR1 GTSNPN, CDR2 SVGIG (reference sequence). This CDR3 region has 16 residues. Trimming shortened V by 7 bases and J by 5 bases, and 25 bases separated the two germline ends.